This TCR beta chain was recovered during a study of T cell responses to AZD1222 COVID-19 vaccine. The CDR3 is made up of 11 amino acids. Germline lookup yields CDR1 GTSNPN and CDR2 SVGIG (reference sequence). Study findings and constraints: The donor cohort was predominantly white British with a female majority, and clonal diversity may have been underestimated.

In regard to this clone: Antigen: not known. One junction end does not reproduce the germline sequence, and a read error may be involved.

Using immunoSEQ multiplex PCR, the repertoire was profiled, and TCRdb retains in-frame clones only, with some absent. The sample holds 150,000 to 200,000 clones, approximately 87% seen once. This sequence was found in an adult who received the AZD1222 COVID-19 vaccine. The sequencing here drew on peripheral blood, taken 28 days after the second AZD1222 dose. The rearrangement uses TRBV30 and TRBJ1-2; TRBD1 might be the D (5 bases). This chain's CDR3 is CAWRVEGISSF. The CDR3 bases are TGTGCCTGGAGGGTCGAGGGGATTAGCTCCTTC. Together with reference TRBV30 and TRBJ1-2, the CDR3 gives the full variable domain: SQTIHQWPATLVQPVGSPLSLECTVEGTSNPNLYWYRQAAGRGLQLLFYSVGIGQISSEVPQNLSASRPQDRQFILSSKKLLLSDSGFYLCAWRVEGISSFGSGTRLTVV.